This T cell receptor (beta chain) is from a study of cytomegalovirus exposure and HLA in healthy donors. In regard to this clone: What it binds is not known.

Study-level findings and limits: Exclusion applied to some V segments, including TRBV6-2 and TRBV6-3, as they were indistinguishable. Analysis was performed later, and it showed HLA-associated TCR beta chains to be more clonally expanded than equally common others. The study had only CMV serostatus as immune exposure information.

Germline V gene sequence: CDR1 SGHDN, CDR2 FVKESK. This CDR3 has 15 amino acids. Trimming left V 2 bases short and J 2 bases short, with 13 bases between. A multiplex PCR was run with 60 Vbeta primers and 13 Jbeta primers. The assay was immunoSEQ multiplex PCR, and TCRdb's table has in-frame clones only and misses some. The data show just over 150,000 clones, around four fifths seen once. This clonotype originated in a man between 18 and 29 years old in good health and CMV-seronegative. The sequencing input was PBMCs. The chain is built from TRBV14 and TRBJ2-7, with D hard to call. The CDR3 sequence is CASSQLTPPAYEQYF. The CDR3 nucleotides are TGTGCCAGCAGCCAACTGACTCCCCCTGCCTACGAGCAGTACTTC.